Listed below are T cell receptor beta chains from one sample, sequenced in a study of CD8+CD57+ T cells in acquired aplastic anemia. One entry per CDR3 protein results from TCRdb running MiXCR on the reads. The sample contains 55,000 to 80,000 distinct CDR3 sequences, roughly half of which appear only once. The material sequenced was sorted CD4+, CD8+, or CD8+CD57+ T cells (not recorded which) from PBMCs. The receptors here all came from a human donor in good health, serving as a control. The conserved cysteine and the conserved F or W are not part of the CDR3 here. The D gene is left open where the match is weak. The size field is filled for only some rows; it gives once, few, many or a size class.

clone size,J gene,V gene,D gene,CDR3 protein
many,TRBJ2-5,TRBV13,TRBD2,ASSYGSGGPVTQY
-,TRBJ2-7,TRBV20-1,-,SASSLADEQY
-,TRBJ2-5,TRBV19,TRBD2,ASSIRREGETQY
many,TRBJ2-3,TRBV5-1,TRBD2,ASSAGTSDGDTQY
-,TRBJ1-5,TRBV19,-,ASSSTGPNQPQH
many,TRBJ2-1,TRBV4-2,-,ASSQDHGSGRDEQF
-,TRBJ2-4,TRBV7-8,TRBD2,ASSFSGGMDIQY
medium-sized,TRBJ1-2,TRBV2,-,ASWVYGYT
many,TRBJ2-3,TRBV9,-,ASSPFPGLTDTQY
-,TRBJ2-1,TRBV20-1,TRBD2,SAPARAGGMDEQF
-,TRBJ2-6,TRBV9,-,ASHSRELTSGANVLT
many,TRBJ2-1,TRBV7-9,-,ASSYGTSDEQF
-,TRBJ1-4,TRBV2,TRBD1,ASRRDSPNEKLF
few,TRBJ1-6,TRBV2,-,ASSEQGVLDSPLH
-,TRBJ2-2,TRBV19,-,ASSMFGRNTGELF
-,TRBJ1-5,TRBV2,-,ASRSNTVWDQPQH
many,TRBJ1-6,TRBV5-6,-,ASSLTGSSYNSPLH
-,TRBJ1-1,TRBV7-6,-,PGSFGGGYTEAF
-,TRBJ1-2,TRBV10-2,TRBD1,ASSLTGGNGYT
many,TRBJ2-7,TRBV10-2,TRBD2,ASSESPTQGLARDEQY
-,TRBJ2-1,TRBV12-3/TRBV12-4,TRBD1,ASSSTGQGNEQF
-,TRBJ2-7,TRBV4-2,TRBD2,ASSQGTSGTYEQY
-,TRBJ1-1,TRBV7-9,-,ASSLHPAGNTEAF
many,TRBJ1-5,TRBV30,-,AWGDSPNQPQH
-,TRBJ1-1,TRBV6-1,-,ASGQGQMNTEAF
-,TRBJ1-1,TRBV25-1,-,ASIADLNTEAF
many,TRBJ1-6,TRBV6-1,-,ASSELEGNSPLH
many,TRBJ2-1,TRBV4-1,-,ASSLGADEQF
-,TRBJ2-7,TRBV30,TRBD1,AWSVQGSEQY
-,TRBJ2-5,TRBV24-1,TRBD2,ATSDLTGTSGGAGTQY
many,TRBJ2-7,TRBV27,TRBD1,ASSPTGGNYEQY
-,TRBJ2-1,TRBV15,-,ATSRTQGNVEQF
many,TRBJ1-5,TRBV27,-,ASSLSAGVQPQH
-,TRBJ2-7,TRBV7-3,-,ASSDRGGEQY
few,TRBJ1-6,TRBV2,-,ASTEEAGKNSPLH
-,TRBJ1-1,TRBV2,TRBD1,ASTGGGTEAF
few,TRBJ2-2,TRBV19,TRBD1,ASKGAGDTGELF
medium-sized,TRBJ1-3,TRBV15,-,ATSRGYSGNTIY
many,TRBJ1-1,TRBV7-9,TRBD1,ASSAGTVPNTEAF
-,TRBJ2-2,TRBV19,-,ASSGAPVSGELF
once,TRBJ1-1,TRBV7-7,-,ASSRAANTEAF